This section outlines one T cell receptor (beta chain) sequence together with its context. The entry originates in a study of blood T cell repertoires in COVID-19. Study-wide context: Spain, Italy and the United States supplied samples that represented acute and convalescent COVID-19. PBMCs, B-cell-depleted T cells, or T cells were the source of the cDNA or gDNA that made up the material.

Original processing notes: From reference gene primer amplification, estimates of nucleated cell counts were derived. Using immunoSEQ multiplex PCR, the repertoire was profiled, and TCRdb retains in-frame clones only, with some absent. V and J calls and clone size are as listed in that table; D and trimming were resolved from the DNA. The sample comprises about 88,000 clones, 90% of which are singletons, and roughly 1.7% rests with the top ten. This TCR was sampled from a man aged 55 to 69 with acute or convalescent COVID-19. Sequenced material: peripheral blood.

The CDR3 is CASSFYGTIEAFF. DNA for the CDR3: TGCGCCAGCAGCTTCTACGGGACAATTGAAGCTTTCTTT. V gene TRBV5-1 combines with J gene TRBJ1-1; possible D gene TRBD1, 6 bases. This CDR3 spans 13 amino acids. Germline V gene lookup returns CDR1 SGHRS and CDR2 YFSETQ. Trimming pared 2 bases from V and 7 bases from J, leaving 12 bases between.